Listed below are T cell receptor beta chains from one sample, sequenced in a study of blood T cell repertoires in COVID-19. Clones were sequenced by immunoSEQ multiplex PCR, and TCRdb holds only the in-frame ones, with some missing. Among over 250,000 clones, under 90% were seen once, and the ten largest hold 4.1%. The sequencing sample was made of PBMCs or T cells enriched from blood (not recorded which). These receptors all stem from a man aged 30 to 45 with acute COVID-19. Both conserved end residues are part of each CDR3. D genes are given only for firm matches. For some rows the clone size is stated as once, few or many, or as a class when expanded; others skip it.

>NA|TRBJ2-6|TRBV30|TRBD1
CAWSPGQGFGSGANVLTF
TGTGCCTGGAGTCCTGGACAGGGTTTCGGCTCTGGGGCCAACGTCCTGACTTTC
>few|TRBJ1-3|TRBV9|NA
CASSVDQGKGGNTIYF
TGTGCCAGCAGCGTAGATCAGGGGAAAGGCGGAAACACCATATATTTT
>NA|TRBJ1-6|TRBV28|NA
CASSFYREVSPLHF
TGTGCCAGCAGTTTCTACAGGGAAGTGTCACCCCTCCACTTT
>NA|TRBJ1-1|TRBV19|TRBD1
CASSLTPTGRTEAFF
TGTGCCAGTAGTCTCACACCGACAGGGCGGACTGAAGCTTTCTTT
>few|TRBJ1-5|TRBV18|NA
CASSPTRTYSNQPQHF
TGTGCCAGCTCACCGACTAGGACCTATAGCAATCAGCCCCAGCATTTT
>NA|TRBJ1-6|TRBV5-1|TRBD1
CASSPRQGTGSPLHF
TGTGCCAGCAGCCCAAGACAGGGGACAGGGTCACCCCTCCACTTT
>few|TRBJ2-1|TRBV7-8|TRBD2
CASSSRTSGRAVDEQFF
TGTGCCAGCAGCTCCCGGACTAGCGGGAGGGCCGTGGATGAGCAGTTCTTC
>NA|TRBJ2-4|TRBV19|TRBD2
CASRAGLAGQTLAKNIQYF
TGTGCCAGTAGGGCGGGACTAGCGGGCCAAACCCTAGCCAAAAACATTCAGTACTTC
>NA|TRBJ2-5|TRBV3-1/TRBV3-2|NA
CASRADLVETQYF
TGTGCCAGCAGGGCGGATTTGGTAGAGACCCAGTACTTC
>NA|TRBJ1-1|TRBV9|TRBD1
CASSTSDRGQAEAFF
TGTGCCAGCAGCACCTCTGACAGGGGGCAAGCTGAAGCTTTCTTT
>NA|TRBJ1-2|TRBV3-1/TRBV3-2|TRBD1
CASRPTGGAEGYTF
TGTGCCAGCAGGCCGACAGGGGGCGCGGAAGGCTACACCTTC
>NA|TRBJ2-3|TRBV5-8|NA
CASSLQITDTQYF
TGTGCCAGCAGCTTGCAGATCACAGATACGCAGTATTTT
>NA|TRBJ1-2|TRBV11-2|NA
CASSGRAVGGGYTF
TGTGCCAGCAGCGGTCGGGCGGTTGGAGGTGGCTACACCTTC
>NA|TRBJ2-4|TRBV27|NA
CASREGYRNIQYF
TGTGCCAGCAGGGAGGGTTATAGAAACATTCAGTACTTC
>NA|TRBJ2-2|TRBV7-9|NA
CASSPITGELFF
TGTGCCAGCAGCCCTATAACCGGGGAGCTGTTTTTT
>NA|TRBJ1-1|TRBV19|NA
CASRTTRGANTEAFF
TGTGCCAGTAGGACAACTCGGGGTGCAAACACTGAAGCTTTCTTT
>NA|TRBJ2-1|TRBV11-3|TRBD2
CASSSSRLAGGYYNEQFF
TGTGCCAGCAGCTCGTCCCGACTAGCGGGGGGGTACTACAATGAGCAGTTCTTC
>NA|TRBJ1-2|TRBV3-1/TRBV3-2|NA
CASSPDGGDYGYTF
TGTGCCAGCAGCCCGGACGGGGGGGACTATGGCTACACCTTC
>NA|TRBJ2-1|TRBV29-1|NA
CIVKRHEQFF
TGCATTGTCAAGCGGCATGAGCAGTTCTTC
>NA|TRBJ1-3|TRBV19|NA
CASRQGFSGNTIYF
TGTGCCAGTAGGCAGGGGTTCTCTGGAAACACCATATATTTT
>once|TRBJ2-2|TRBV6-5|NA
CASSYTTGELFF
TGTGCCAGCAGTTACACTACCGGGGAGCTGTTTTTT
>NA|TRBJ2-1|TRBV7-3|TRBD2
CASSPLRGGNEQFF
TGTGCCAGCAGCCCACTTCGGGGGGGAAATGAGCAGTTCTTC
>NA|TRBJ1-5|TRBV28|NA
CASSKDSYSNQPQHF
TGTGCCAGCAGTAAAGACAGTTATAGCAATCAGCCCCAGCATTTT
>many|TRBJ1-2|TRBV7-9|NA
CASSLGGQAEGYTF
TGTGCCAGCAGCTTAGGAGGGCAGGCTGAGGGCTACACCTTC
>NA|TRBJ1-1|TRBV5-6|NA
CASSLDSMDTEAFF
TGTGCCAGCAGCTTAGACAGTATGGACACTGAAGCTTTCTTT
>few|TRBJ2-1|TRBV20-1|NA
CSASALMSGFNEQFF
TGCAGTGCTAGTGCACTTATGAGCGGTTTCAATGAGCAGTTCTTC
>once|TRBJ1-1|TRBV5-1|NA
CASSLVGGNTEAFF
TGCGCCAGCAGCTTGGTAGGAGGGAACACTGAAGCTTTCTTT
>few|TRBJ1-1|TRBV10-3|NA
CAISGPLLGVGYTEAFF
TGTGCCATCAGTGGACCTTTACTGGGAGTAGGGTACACTGAAGCTTTCTTT
>NA|TRBJ1-1|TRBV28|NA
CASRGTTSGEAFF
TGTGCCAGCAGAGGTACAACCTCGGGTGAAGCTTTCTTT
>NA|TRBJ2-5|TRBV5-1|TRBD2
CASSLAGVGQETQYF
TGTGCCAGCAGCCTAGCGGGAGTTGGTCAAGAGACCCAGTACTTC
>NA|TRBJ2-3|TRBV3-1/TRBV3-2|TRBD2
CASSLGGGGTDTQYF
TGTGCCAGCAGCCTCGGCGGGGGGGGCACAGATACGCAGTATTTT
>few|TRBJ1-1|TRBV5-1|TRBD1
CASSSRTGGGMNTEAFF
TGCGCCAGCAGCAGCAGGACAGGGGGAGGGATGAACACTGAAGCTTTCTTT
>NA|TRBJ1-4|TRBV28|NA
CASSLEGLGNEKLFF
TGTGCCAGCAGTTTGGAGGGGTTGGGGAATGAAAAACTGTTTTTT
>NA|TRBJ2-5|TRBV7-8|TRBD2
CASSSQRTSGGETQYF
TGTGCCAGCAGCTCCCAAAGGACTAGCGGGGGTGAGACCCAGTACTTC
>NA|TRBJ2-3|TRBV7-2|TRBD2
CASSPTSGSDTQYF
TGTGCCAGCAGCCCGACTAGCGGGTCAGATACGCAGTATTTT
>few|TRBJ1-2|TRBV19|TRBD1
CASRQAGTGRFANYGYTF
TGTGCCAGTAGACAGGCCGGGACAGGGAGGTTTGCGAACTATGGCTACACCTTC